The rows below give T cell receptor beta chains drawn from one sample of a study of Ad26.COV2.S vaccination and SARS-CoV-2 variants. Generated by immunoSEQ multiplex PCR, the TCRdb table keeps only in-frame clones and is missing some. The sample yields around 450,000 clones, about 88% seen once. The specimen was peripheral blood, collected in a trial of Ad26.COV2.S vaccine versus placebo. These receptors were taken from a person aged 18 to 65 who received the Ad26.COV2.S COVID-19 vaccine or a placebo. CDR3s leave out the opening cysteine and the closing phenylalanine or tryptophan. The order of the fields is V gene, J gene, CDR3 protein.

V gene: TRBV30
J gene: TRBJ2-3
CDR3 protein: AGGADYTDTQY

V gene: TRBV10-3
J gene: TRBJ1-5
CDR3 protein: AISDGLRDQPQH

V gene: TRBV15
J gene: TRBJ1-2
CDR3 protein: ATSGGTYGYT

V gene: TRBV4-1
J gene: TRBJ1-5
CDR3 protein: ASSQGQEYQPQH

V gene: TRBV10-3
J gene: TRBJ1-3
CDR3 protein: AISPSYTDRGSSGNTIY

V gene: TRBV12-3/TRBV12-4
J gene: TRBJ2-5
CDR3 protein: ASSPSKTQY

V gene: TRBV7-3
J gene: TRBJ2-2
CDR3 protein: ASSLFGQNTGELF

V gene: TRBV18
J gene: TRBJ2-1
CDR3 protein: ASSPRGYYDNEQF

V gene: TRBV5-6
J gene: TRBJ2-7
CDR3 protein: ASSFEGYEQY

V gene: TRBV5-4
J gene: TRBJ2-5
CDR3 protein: ASSLTGLQETQY

V gene: TRBV11-2
J gene: TRBJ2-3
CDR3 protein: ASSLDYPNTQY

V gene: TRBV7-2
J gene: TRBJ1-2
CDR3 protein: ASSLRGPSRGYGYT

V gene: TRBV24-1
J gene: TRBJ2-3
CDR3 protein: ATSHRAGTQY

V gene: TRBV13
J gene: TRBJ2-5
CDR3 protein: ASSSGRDTQY

V gene: TRBV6-2/TRBV6-3
J gene: TRBJ1-2
CDR3 protein: ASSYGGVTRGYT

V gene: TRBV14
J gene: TRBJ2-1
CDR3 protein: ASSQPGLGNEQF

V gene: TRBV5-8
J gene: TRBJ2-1
CDR3 protein: ARRDTDRVTEDEQF

V gene: TRBV7-9
J gene: TRBJ2-7
CDR3 protein: ASSKGGEQY

V gene: TRBV29-1
J gene: TRBJ2-1
CDR3 protein: SGGDYYNEQF

V gene: TRBV6-5
J gene: TRBJ1-2
CDR3 protein: ASRRDRGIYGYT

V gene: TRBV4-1
J gene: TRBJ1-6
CDR3 protein: ASSQGEASYNSPLH

V gene: TRBV7-2
J gene: TRBJ2-5
CDR3 protein: ASSQVQQETQY

V gene: TRBV5-1
J gene: TRBJ1-2
CDR3 protein: ASSSGSNYGYT

V gene: TRBV5-1
J gene: TRBJ2-2
CDR3 protein: ASSEYASGSAGELF